The 29 T cell receptor beta chains listed next were all sequenced from one sample in a study of cytomegalovirus exposure and HLA in healthy donors. TCRdb's table, derived via immunoSEQ multiplex PCR, lists solely in-frame clones and lacks some. The sample shows roughly 98,000 clones, around 90% of them seen only once. The sequencing input was PBMCs. Receptors originate from a young woman in good health and CMV-seronegative.

The V call is TRBV6-5, the J call TRBJ2-7; no clear D gene. V lost 7 bases to trimming and J lost 2 bases, with 12 bases between them. CDR1 is MNHEY, CDR2 SVGAGI, per germline. The CDR3 extends over 13 amino acids. The CDR3 DNA follows: TGTGCCAGCAAGGAGATTGAGACCTACGAGCAGTACTTC. It translates to CASKEIETYEQYF.

For the CDR3, the DNA is TGTGCCAGCAGCGACCCGGGACAGGGGAGTGAAAAACTGTTTTTT. Amino acid sequence: CASSDPGQGSEKLFF. The rearrangement joins TRBV27 to TRBJ1-4; 10 nucleotides align to TRBD1. This CDR3 is built from 15 residues. CDR1 MNHEY and CDR2 SMNVEV come from the germline V gene (reference sequence). V gave up 6 bases and J gave up 7 bases; unmatched junction bases: 8.

The V gene is TRBV27, the J gene TRBJ1-5; weak D call: TRBD1 (6 bases). V lost 4 bases and J lost 0, with 16 bases in between. The CDR3 has 17 residues. Germline CDR1 is MNHEY and CDR2 is SMNVEV (reference sequence). The CDR3 DNA follows: TGTGCCAGCAGTTCCTCCGGACAGTTCTATAGCAATCAGCCCCAGCATTTT. Translation: CASSSSGQFYSNQPQHF.

J is TRBJ2-3 and V is TRBV7-9, with 7 bases identical to TRBD2. J gave up 5 bases and V 4 bases, and 12 bases lay outside the gene matches. Germline V lookup: CDR1 SEHNR, CDR2 FQNEAQ (reference sequence). This CDR3 has 16 residues. Here the CDR3 DNA reads TGTGCCAGCAGCTCTCGTGGGGAGGGCCCAGAAGATACGCAGTATTTT. Protein: CASSSRGEGPEDTQYF.

The chain links TRBV19 to TRBJ1-1; D might be TRBD1 (6 bases). V lost 6 bases and J 3 bases, leaving 20 bases between the germline ends. The length of the CDR3 is 16 residues. In germline, CDR1 is LNHDA, CDR2 SQIVND (reference sequence). CDR3 DNA: TGTGCCAGTAGAAAAAGCGGACAGTCCTTATACACTGAAGCTTTCTTT. It codes for CASRKSGQSLYTEAFF.

The chain couples TRBV5-1 to TRBJ2-1, with 8 bases fitting TRBD1. V lost 2 bases and J lost 6; bases outside the gene matches: 7. This CDR3 has 15 residues. The germline V gene encodes CDR1 SGHRS and CDR2 YFSETQ. As DNA, the CDR3 is TGCGCCAGCAGCTTCGACAGGGGAGTGGGCAATGAGCAGTTCTTC. Amino acid sequence: CASSFDRGVGNEQFF.

The gene calls are TRBV11-3 and TRBJ2-2, with D possibly being TRBD1 (5 bases). Trimming took 3 bases from V and 5 from J, leaving 16 bases between them. Germline CDR1 reads SGHNT; CDR2 reads YENEEA. This CDR3 comprises 16 residues. The CDR3 DNA reads as TGTGCCAGCAGCTTGAATAGGGGCCTCAGGACCGGGGAGCTGTTTTTT. It is translated as CASSLNRGLRTGELFF.

The CDR3 DNA sequence: TGCGCCAGCAGCTCAGAATTGCCTTCAGAGGATGGCTACACCTTC. It specifies CASSSELPSEDGYTF. The V call is TRBV5-1, the J call TRBJ1-2; D remains unclear. The V end lost 3 bases, the J end lost 6 bases, and 18 bases lay between the germline ends. Germline CDR1 SGHRS, CDR2 YFSETQ. CDR3 length equals 15 residues.

The V gene is TRBV2, the J gene TRBJ1-6, with D maybe TRBD1 (6 bases). Germline assignment: CDR1 SNHLY and CDR2 FYNNEI. The CDR3 covers 17 residues. The V end was cut by 4 bases, the J end by 8 bases, with 21 bases between. CDR3 DNA: TGTGCCAGCAGTGGGGGTCGGGGGGCCCGTAGGGATTCACCCCTCCACTTT. Its translation is CASSGGRGARRDSPLHF.

The gene calls are TRBV5-6 and TRBJ1-5; no firm D call. V was clipped by 2 bases and J by 3 bases, with 3 bases between them. The CDR3 sequence is 12 residues long. The germline V gene has CDR1 SGHDT and CDR2 YYEEEE. The CDR3, as DNA: TGTGCCAGCAGCTTCTCCAATCAGCCCCAGCATTTT. Encoded protein: CASSFSNQPQHF. The full variable domain, rest sourced from reference TRBV5-6 and TRBJ1-5, is DAGVTQSPTHLIKTRGQQVTLRCSPKSGHDTVSWYQQALGQGPQFIFQYYEEEERQRGNFPDRFSGHQFPNYSSELNVNALLLGDSALYLCASSFSNQPQHFGDGTRLSIL.

The rearrangement joins TRBV9 to TRBJ2-1; 10 positions agree with TRBD2. V trimming: 3 bases; J trimming: 2 bases; junction bases outside the gene matches: 2. Germline assignment: CDR1 SGDLS and CDR2 YYNGEE. This CDR3 has 15 residues. This chain's CDR3 is CASSASGSTYNEQFF. As DNA, the CDR3 is TGTGCCAGCAGCGCTAGCGGGAGCACCTACAATGAGCAGTTCTTC.

The V call is TRBV13, the J call TRBJ1-1; D possibly corresponds to TRBD1 (6 bases). CDR1 PRHDT and CDR2 FYEKMQ come from the germline V gene (reference sequence). CDR3 length: 15 residues. The V end was cut by 0 bases, the J end by 3 bases, with 11 bases between. The CDR3 spells CASSLGDRRHTEAFF. CDR3 DNA sequence: TGTGCCAGCAGCTTAGGAGACAGGCGCCACACTGAAGCTTTCTTT.

Regarding this clone: This same CDR3 is encoded by further DNA sequences in the sample. The chain recombines TRBV6-5 with TRBJ2-1; 11 nucleotides line up with TRBD2. CDR1 MNHEY and CDR2 SVGAGI come from the germline V gene. The CDR3 has 16 residues. V trimming: 4 bases; J trimming: 3 bases; junction bases outside the gene matches: 5. The CDR3, as DNA: TGTGCCAGCAGTTCCCTAACTAGCGGGAGCTACAATGAGCAGTTCTTC. Its translation is CASSSLTSGSYNEQFF.

This clone occurred once. This sequence joins TRBV5-4 and TRBJ1-2; 8 positions match TRBD1. This CDR3 region has 15 residues. Unmatched junction bases numbered 11, after V lost 3 bases and J lost 7 bases. The germline CDR1 and CDR2 sequences are SGHNT and YYREEE (reference sequence). This chain's CDR3 is CASSYDSTGAGGYTF. CDR3 nucleotides: TGTGCCAGCAGCTACGACTCGACAGGGGCGGGTGGCTACACCTTC.

This clone appeared once. This chain joins TRBV29-1 and TRBJ1-5; 8 bases map to TRBD1. The CDR3 runs to 13 residues. Germline CDR1 and CDR2: SQVTM and ANQGSEA. J gave up 7 bases and V 3 bases, and 5 bases lay outside the gene matches. CDR3 loop: CSVEDRAGQPQHF. CDR3 nucleotides: TGCAGCGTTGAGGACAGGGCGGGACAGCCCCAGCATTTT.

The chain is built from TRBV2 and TRBJ2-5, with 9 bases fitting TRBD1. The DNA end favors TRBJ2-7, so the J call may be wrong. CDR3 size: 17 residues. Germline loops: CDR1 SNHLY, CDR2 FYNNEI. The CDR3 sequence is CASKEDRGRPGVNEQYF. As DNA, the CDR3 is TGTGCCAGCAAGGAGGACAGGGGACGACCTGGGGTCAACGAGCAGTACTTC.

V and J are TRBV19 and TRBJ2-4; TRBD1 is a possible D gene (6 bases). Trimming removed 5 bases at V and 0 bases at J, with 11 bases between. Germline CDR1 reads LNHDA; CDR2 reads SQIVND (reference sequence). There are 15 residues in the CDR3. Here the CDR3 reads CASSADSLAKNIQYF. CDR3 in DNA: TGTGCCAGTAGTGCGGACAGTCTAGCCAAAAACATTCAGTACTTC.

The chain employs TRBV5-4 and TRBJ2-7; TRBD1 agrees at 9 bases. The CDR3 covers 13 residues. Trimming at V came to 5 bases and at J to 2 bases, leaving 2 bases not matched to a gene. Germline loops: CDR1 SGHNT, CDR2 YYREEE (reference sequence). This chain's CDR3 is CASRRQGAYEQYF. The CDR3 DNA sequence: TGTGCCAGCAGGCGACAGGGGGCCTACGAGCAGTACTTC.

This clone was detected only a few times. The V and J genes are TRBV7-2 and TRBJ1-5, with TRBD1 matching 7 bases. CDR3 length equals 13 residues. Germline CDR1 is SGHTA and CDR2 is FQGNSA. V gave up 4 bases and J gave up 5 bases; unmatched junction bases: 2. The CDR3 is CASSSRGYQPQHF. DNA for the CDR3: TGTGCCAGCAGCTCCAGGGGGTATCAGCCCCAGCATTTT.

V gene TRBV29-1 combines with J gene TRBJ1-2, with TRBD1 as a possible D gene (6 bases). This CDR3 region has 12 residues. Per the germline V gene, CDR1 is SQVTM and CDR2 is ANQGSEA. Trimming shortened V by 6 bases and J by 8 bases, and 16 bases separated the two germline ends. The CDR3 loop is CSVTSGVEGYTF. The CDR3 nucleotides read TGCAGCGTAACATCAGGGGTGGAGGGCTACACCTTC.

The chain uses TRBV7-9 and TRBJ2-3, with D maybe TRBD2 (6 bases). The CDR3 covers 12 residues. Trimming cost V 4 bases and J 4 bases, with 6 bases left between them. CDR1 and CDR2 from the germline V gene are SEHNR and FQNEAQ (reference sequence). CDR3 region: CASSWGADTQYF. The CDR3, as DNA: TGTGCCAGCAGCTGGGGGGCAGATACGCAGTATTTT. Full variable domain (outside the CDR3, taken from reference TRBV7-9 and TRBJ2-3): DTGVSQNPRHKITKRGQNVTFRCDPISEHNRLYWYRQTLGQGPEFLTYFQNEAQLEKSRLLSDRFSAERPKGSFSTLEIQRTEQGDSAMYLCASSWGADTQYFGPGTRLTVL.

For the CDR3, the DNA is TGTGCCAGCAGCTTATACGGCGGCAATAATCAGCCCCAGCATTTT. Protein product: CASSLYGGNNQPQHF. V and J are TRBV7-2 and TRBJ1-5, with D hard to call. From germline, CDR1 is SGHTA and CDR2 FQGNSA. V gave up 2 bases and J gave up 4 bases, with 12 bases separating them. The CDR3 length is 15 residues. Complete variable domain (other parts from reference TRBV7-2 and TRBJ1-5): GAGVSQSPSNKVTEKGKDVELRCDPISGHTALYWYRQSLGQGLEFLIYFQGNSAPDKSGLPSDRFSAERTGGSVSTLTIQRTQQEDSAVYLCASSLYGGNNQPQHFGDGTRLSIL.

In this sample, this clone turned up once. The chain has TRBV6-5 and TRBJ2-1, with D possibly being TRBD2 (6 bases). There are 15 residues in the CDR3. V was cut by 8 bases and J by 0 bases, with 14 bases left in between. In germline, CDR1 is MNHEY, CDR2 SVGAGI. The CDR3 reads CASRGLSSSYNEQFF. CDR3 nucleotides: TGTGCCAGCCGGGGACTTTCAAGCTCCTACAATGAGCAGTTCTTC.

The gene calls are TRBV19 and TRBJ2-2, with 14 positions matching TRBD2. With V trimmed by 8 bases and J by 4 bases, 9 bases remained unmatched. CDR3 size: 17 residues. Per the germline V gene, CDR1 is LNHDA and CDR2 is SQIVND (reference sequence). The CDR3 region is CASRSRLAGGTTGELFF. The CDR3 DNA reads TGTGCCAGTCGATCAAGACTAGCGGGAGGGACCACCGGGGAGCTGTTTTTT.

The V call is TRBV20-1, the J call TRBJ1-1; D is unresolved. This CDR3 has 8 residues. Trimming took 1 base from V and 12 from J, leaving 3 bases between them. Germline V gene lookup returns CDR1 DFQATT and CDR2 SNEGSKA (reference sequence). CDR3 amino acids: CSARGPFF. CDR3 bases: TGCAGTGCTAGAGGGCCTTTCTTT.

The rearrangement joins TRBV4-1 to TRBJ2-4; TRBD2 aligns across 7 bases. With V trimmed by 0 bases and J by 0 bases, 14 bases remained unmatched. The V gene's germline CDR1 is MGHRA and CDR2 YSYEKL. The CDR3 loop spans 20 amino acids. Here the CDR3 reads CASSQDFLAAGPLAKNIQYF. CDR3 bases: TGCGCCAGCAGCCAAGACTTCCTAGCGGCCGGTCCCCTAGCCAAAAACATTCAGTACTTC.

This chain links TRBV2 with TRBJ1-3; TRBD1 matches 7 bases. The V gene's germline CDR1 is SNHLY and CDR2 FYNNEI. This CDR3 is built from 13 residues. The J segment lost 1 base and the V segment lost 10 bases, leaving 4 bases of the junction unmatched. This chain's CDR3 is CATDRDSGNTIYF. In nucleotides, the CDR3 is TGTGCCACCGACAGGGATTCTGGAAACACCATATATTTT.

This rearrangement joins TRBV9 to TRBJ2-7, with 9 positions matching TRBD1. Germline CDR1 SGDLS, CDR2 YYNGEE. CDR3 length: 15 residues. Trimming cost V 3 bases and J 7 bases; bases outside gene matches: 11. The CDR3 region has the DNA TGTGCCAGCAGCGCACCGGGACAGGGAGGATATGAGCAGTACTTC. Amino acids: CASSAPGQGGYEQYF.

This clone rates as large. The genes are TRBV29-1 and TRBJ1-5; no definite D call. The V gene's germline CDR1 is SQVTM and CDR2 ANQGSEA. Trimming cost V 6 bases and J 6 bases, with 15 bases left between them. This CDR3 is 13 amino acids long. CDR3 nucleotides: TGCAGCGTCACCCGGGTAGGAACTCAGCCCCAGCATTTT. The encoded protein is CSVTRVGTQPQHF.